This entry features one TCR beta chain sequence. Between the trimmed V and J ends, which lost 4 bases and 2 bases, there was a span of 12 bases. The CDR3 sequence is 14 residues long. Per germline, CDR1 SGHNT and CDR2 YYREEE (reference sequence). Only in-frame clones appear in the TCRdb table, and some are missing; sequencing was by immunoSEQ multiplex PCR. Here the sample spans 200,000 or so clones, 75% to 85% being singletons. These data are taken from a study of blood T cell repertoires in COVID-19. Whole-study context: The cDNA or gDNA used as material had been derived from T cells, B-cell-depleted T cells, or PBMCs.

The TCR originated in a woman aged 40 to 50 with acute COVID-19. Specimen: PBMCs or T cells enriched from blood (not recorded which). This rearrangement joins TRBV5-4 to TRBJ2-5; perhaps TRBD1 as D (5 bases). The CDR3 DNA is TGTGCCAGCAGCCCTAGGACAATTCAAGAGACCCAGTACTTC. Translation gives CASSPRTIQETQYF.